The 21 T cell receptor beta chains below come from one sample, sequenced in a study of shared clonotypes between healthy human individuals. This table comes from immunoSEQ multiplex PCR, and its TCRdb copy is limited to in-frame clones, with some not included. This sample yields around 990,000 clones, of which 60% to 80% are seen a single time; 0.7% to 0.95% belongs to the top ten. Sample: memory CD4+ T cells from PBMCs. Subset in this sample: CD45RA-negative fraction. These receptors all stem from a man aged 18 to 30 in good health. Some clones in this sample may be carry-over from other donors' samples.

The sample holds a few counts of this clone. The chain uses TRBV9 and TRBJ1-2, with TRBD1 as a possible D gene (6 bases). V lost 3 bases to trimming and J lost 7 bases, with 19 bases between them. This CDR3 has 15 amino acids. The germline CDR1 and CDR2 sequences are SGDLS and YYNGEE. This chain's CDR3 is CASSAFGQGRSGYTF. CDR3 sequence (DNA): TGTGCCAGCAGCGCATTCGGGCAGGGGCGCTCTGGCTACACCTTC.

This clone appeared a few times. V is TRBV2 and J is TRBJ1-1, with D possibly matching TRBD1 (6 bases). CDR1 and CDR2 from the germline V gene are SNHLY and FYNNEI. The CDR3 sequence is 15 residues long. Trimming stripped 3 bases from V and 3 bases from J, with 14 bases between. In DNA, the CDR3 is TGTGCCAGCAGTGATTTCAGGGGCGAAGACACTGAAGCTTTCTTT. Encoded protein: CASSDFRGEDTEAFF. The entire variable domain, with the rest obtained from reference TRBV2 and TRBJ1-1, is as follows: EPEVTQTPSHQVTQMGQEVILRCVPISNHLYFYWYRQILGQKVEFLVSFYNNEISEKSEIFDDQFSVERPDGSNFTLKIRSTKLEDSAMYFCASSDFRGEDTEAFFGQGTRLTVV.

The gene calls are TRBV28 and TRBJ1-1; possible D gene TRBD1, 5 bases. The CDR3 loop spans 13 amino acids. Trimming removed 10 bases at V and 5 bases at J, with 17 bases between. Looked up from germline, CDR1 is MDHEN and CDR2 is SYDVKM. DNA for the CDR3: TGTGCCATAGGAATAGCAGGGTTGACTGAAGCTTTCTTT. It is translated as CAIGIAGLTEAFF.

The chain recombines TRBV30 with TRBJ1-1, with no clear D. Trimming took off 7 bases at V and 1 base at J, with 25 bases between the two ends. Germline CDR1 is GTSNPN and CDR2 is SVGIG (reference sequence). This CDR3 is built from 17 residues. CDR3 in DNA: TGTGCCTCCTTTATTCCAGGCCTCCCTAACTCGAACACTGAAGCTTTCTTT. Encoded protein: CASFIPGLPNSNTEAFF.

There are a few counts of this clone. The chain carries TRBV5-5 and TRBJ1-4, with TRBD1 as a possible D gene (5 bases). Looked up from germline, CDR1 is SGHKS and CDR2 is YYEKEE (reference sequence). The CDR3 runs 17 residues. V dropped 2 bases and J dropped 8 bases, with 22 bases sitting between them. The CDR3 reads CASSFSGSQSQDEKLFF. The CDR3 DNA reads as TGTGCCAGCAGCTTCTCAGGGTCACAGAGCCAGGACGAAAAACTGTTTTTT.

A word on this clone: Other nucleotide sequences in the sample specify the same CDR3. V usage is TRBV5-1 and J usage is TRBJ1-3; TRBD1 is a possible D gene (5 bases). Trimming removed 3 bases at V and 2 bases at J, with 6 bases between. This CDR3 comprises 13 residues. Per the germline V gene, CDR1 is SGHRS and CDR2 is YFSETQ. CDR3 sequence (DNA): TGCGCCAGCAGCTCAGGGCCTGGAAACACCATATATTTT. It codes for CASSSGPGNTIYF.

This clone was recorded only once. The rearrangement joins TRBV4-1 to TRBJ2-7; D is perhaps TRBD2 (5 bases). V was trimmed by 0 bases and J by 9 bases, leaving 15 bases between them. The CDR3 is 14 amino acids. Germline CDR1 and CDR2: MGHRA and YSYEKL. The CDR3 region is CASSQEYERERQYF. CDR3 nucleotides: TGCGCCAGCAGCCAAGAATATGAGAGGGAACGGCAGTACTTC.

The CDR3 nucleotides are TGTGCCAGCAGCTTGGCCGTCGGGACAGGGAAAAACATTCAGTACTTC. Its translation is CASSLAVGTGKNIQYF. The chain recombines TRBV5-4 with TRBJ2-4; TRBD1 agrees at 9 bases. Trimming at V came to 0 bases and at J to 4 bases, leaving 5 bases not matched to a gene. Germline-derived CDR1 and CDR2 are SGHNT and YYREEE (reference sequence). This CDR3 region has 16 residues.

The chain uses TRBV5-4 and TRBJ2-5; TRBD1 matches 7 bases. This CDR3 contains 16 residues. With V trimmed by 6 bases and J by 4 bases, 15 bases remained unmatched. The germline V gene has CDR1 SGHNT and CDR2 YYREEE (reference sequence). CDR3 in DNA: TGTGCCAGCACCTTAGGCTCGGGACAGCCAGGAGAGACCCAGTACTTC. The encoded protein is CASTLGSGQPGETQYF. Using reference TRBV5-4 and TRBJ2-5 for the parts outside the CDR3, the full variable domain is ETGVTQSPTHLIKTRGQQVTLRCSSQSGHNTVSWYQQALGQGPQFIFQYYREEENGRGNFPPRFSGLQFPNYSSELNVNALELDDSALYLCASTLGSGQPGETQYFGPGTRLLVL.

The V call is TRBV6-1, the J call TRBJ2-3; D is possibly TRBD2 (5 bases). The germline V gene has CDR1 MNHNS and CDR2 SASEGT. Trimming left V 7 bases short and J 3 bases short, with 11 bases between. CDR3 size: 13 residues. As DNA, the CDR3 is TGTGCCAGCAAGCAGAGGGCGACAGATACGCAGTATTTT. It encodes CASKQRATDTQYF.

This clone was detected only a few times. This sequence joins TRBV11-2 and TRBJ1-2, with D maybe TRBD1 (6 bases). The CDR3 loop spans 15 amino acids. Trimming left V 0 bases short and J 6 bases short, with 14 bases between. The germline gives CDR1 SGHAT, CDR2 FQNNGV. The CDR3 coding sequence is TGTGCCAGCAGCTTAGATATAAACAGGGACGATGGCTACACCTTC. This codes for CASSLDINRDDGYTF.

With respect to this clone: The sample has other DNA sequences that encode this CDR3 too. The rearrangement uses TRBV7-9 and TRBJ2-5; D call uncertain. This CDR3 spans 12 amino acids. Trimming took off 3 bases at V and 5 bases at J, with 7 bases between the two ends. Germline V gene lookup returns CDR1 SEHNR and CDR2 FQNEAQ (reference sequence). CDR3 residues: CASSFGRETQYF. CDR3 DNA sequence: TGTGCCAGCAGCTTCGGAAGGGAGACCCAGTACTTC.

This clone was counted between two and nine times. The rearrangement links TRBV20-1 to TRBJ1-4, with no clear D. Trimming pared 6 bases from V and 6 bases from J, leaving 8 bases between. Germline V gene lookup returns CDR1 DFQATT and CDR2 SNEGSKA (reference sequence). The CDR3 sequence is 11 residues long. The CDR3 sequence is CSAAGYEKLFF. The CDR3, as DNA: TGCAGTGCAGCCGGCTATGAAAAACTGTTTTTT.

The rearrangement joins TRBV2 to TRBJ2-2; 9 bases match TRBD2. V shed 6 bases, J shed 5 bases, and the junction held 7 bases outside the gene matches. Per the germline V gene, CDR1 is SNHLY and CDR2 is FYNNEI. The CDR3 is 15 residues long. CDR3 DNA: TGTGCCAGCAGGGGGAGCGGGAGGTTGACCGGGGAGCTGTTTTTT. It codes for CASRGSGRLTGELFF.

The chain carries TRBV2 and TRBJ2-5, with 10 bases identical to TRBD2. V shed 3 bases and J 7 bases; nucleotides not matched to a gene: 8. The V gene's germline CDR1 is SNHLY and CDR2 FYNNEI. This CDR3 spans 15 amino acids. The CDR3: CASSDLVAGGVTQYF. As DNA, the CDR3 is TGTGCCAGCAGTGATTTGGTAGCGGGAGGTGTGACCCAGTACTTC.

This chain uses TRBV28 with TRBJ1-5, with D maybe TRBD1 (5 bases). V lost 4 bases and J 2 bases, leaving 9 bases between the germline ends. There are 14 residues in the CDR3. Germline V lookup: CDR1 MDHEN, CDR2 SYDVKM. The CDR3 bases are TGTGCCAGCAGTTGGGACCGAGGCAATCAGCCCCAGCATTTT. This translates into CASSWDRGNQPQHF.

This clone has just a few counts. V usage is TRBV5-1 and J usage is TRBJ2-2, with D tentatively TRBD1 or TRBD2 (5 bases each). The CDR3 contains 17 residues. Trimming removed 3 bases at V and 0 bases at J, with 15 bases between. Germline V gene lookup returns CDR1 SGHRS and CDR2 YFSETQ. The DNA for the CDR3 is TGCGCCAGCAGCTGGCCCCGGGGCTTCGCGAACACCGGGGAGCTGTTTTTT. Amino acid sequence: CASSWPRGFANTGELFF.

This rearrangement joins TRBV6-5 to TRBJ1-6; D gene ambiguous. Germline V gives CDR1 MNHEY, CDR2 SVGAGI. The CDR3 extends over 14 amino acids. V was pared by 8 bases and J by 3 bases, with 11 bases between. The CDR3 DNA is TGTGCCAGCGGGGAGGCACACTATAATTCACCCCTCCACTTT. Its translation is CASGEAHYNSPLHF.

About this clone: One base separates it from a far larger clone, so it is likely a read error. The same CDR3 also results from other DNA sequences found in this sample. This chain links TRBV7-8 with TRBJ1-1; possible D gene TRBD1, 5 bases. This CDR3 is 13 amino acids long. The ends were cut back, 2 bases at V and 1 base at J, with 5 bases in the middle. The germline V gene encodes CDR1 SGHVS and CDR2 FQNEAQ. The CDR3 coding sequence is TGTGCCAGCAGCTTAACAGGGAACACTGAAGCTTTCTTT. It is translated as CASSLTGNTEAFF.

The genes are TRBV2 and TRBJ2-1; TRBD2 agrees at 8 bases. V gave up 7 bases and J gave up 9 bases; unmatched junction bases: 8. CDR1 is SNHLY, CDR2 FYNNEI, per germline. This CDR3 has 13 amino acids. The CDR3 coding sequence is TGTGCCAGCAACGACCGCCGGGGGGGTGAGCAGTTCTTC. Encoded protein: CASNDRRGGEQFF.

CDR3 region: CASSPPMTRGSQPQHF. Here the CDR3 DNA reads TGTGCCAGCTCACCACCAATGACCAGGGGAAGTCAGCCCCAGCATTTT. This chain links TRBV18 with TRBJ1-5; perhaps TRBD1 as D (6 bases). CDR3 length: 16 residues. Germline values: CDR1 KGHSH, CDR2 LQKENI. Trimming took off 0 bases at V and 6 bases at J, with 15 bases between the two ends.